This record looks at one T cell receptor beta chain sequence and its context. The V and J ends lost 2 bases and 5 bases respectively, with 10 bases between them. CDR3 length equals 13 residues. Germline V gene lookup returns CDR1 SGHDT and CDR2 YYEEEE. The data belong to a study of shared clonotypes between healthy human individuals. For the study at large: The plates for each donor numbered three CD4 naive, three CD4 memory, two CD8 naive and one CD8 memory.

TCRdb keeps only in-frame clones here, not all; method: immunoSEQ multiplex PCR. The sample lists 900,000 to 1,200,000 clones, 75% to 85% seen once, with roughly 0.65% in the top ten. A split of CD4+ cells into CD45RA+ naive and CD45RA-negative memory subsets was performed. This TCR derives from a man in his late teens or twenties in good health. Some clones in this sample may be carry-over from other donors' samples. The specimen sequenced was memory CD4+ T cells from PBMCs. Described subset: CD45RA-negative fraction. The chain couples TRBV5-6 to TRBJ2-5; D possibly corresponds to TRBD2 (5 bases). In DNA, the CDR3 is TGTGCCAGCAGCTTTAGAGGGCGGGAGACCCAGTACTTC. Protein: CASSFRGRETQYF.